This TCR beta chain came from a study of T cell responses to AZD1222 COVID-19 vaccine. V lost 7 bases, J lost 4 bases, and 5 bases stayed unmatched. This CDR3 region has 13 residues. The germline V gene encodes CDR1 MNHEY and CDR2 SVGAGI. This clone was found once. Profiling relied on immunoSEQ multiplex PCR, and the TCRdb table lists in-frame clones only, not all of them. The sample shows around 130,000 clones, 89% of them seen only once. The chain has TRBV6-5 and TRBJ2-7; 9 bases agree with TRBD1. This clonotype was sampled from an adult who received the AZD1222 COVID-19 vaccine. The sequenced sample was peripheral blood, obtained 28 days after the second AZD1222 dose. CDR3 DNA sequence: TGTGCCAGCACCGGGACAGGGAGATACGAGCAGTACTTC. This translates into CASTGTGRYEQYF.